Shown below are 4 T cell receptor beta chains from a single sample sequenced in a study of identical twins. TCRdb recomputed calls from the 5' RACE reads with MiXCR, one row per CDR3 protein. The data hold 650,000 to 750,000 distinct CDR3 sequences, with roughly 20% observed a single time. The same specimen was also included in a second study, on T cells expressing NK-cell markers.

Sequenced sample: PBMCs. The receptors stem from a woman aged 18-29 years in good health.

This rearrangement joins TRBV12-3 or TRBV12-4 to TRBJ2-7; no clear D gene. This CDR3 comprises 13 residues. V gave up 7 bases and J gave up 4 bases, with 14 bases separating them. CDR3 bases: TGTGCCAGCACCGAATCCGGTTTGTACGAGCAGTACTTC. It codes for CASTESGLYEQYF.

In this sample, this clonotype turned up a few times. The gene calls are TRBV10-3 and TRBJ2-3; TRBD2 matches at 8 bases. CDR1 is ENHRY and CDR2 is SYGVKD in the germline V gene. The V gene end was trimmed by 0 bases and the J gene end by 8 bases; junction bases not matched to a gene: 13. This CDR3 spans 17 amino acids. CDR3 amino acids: CAISESLSGGPVGTQYF. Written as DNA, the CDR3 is TGTGCCATCAGTGAGTCGTTGAGCGGGGGCCCCGTCGGTACGCAGTATTTT.

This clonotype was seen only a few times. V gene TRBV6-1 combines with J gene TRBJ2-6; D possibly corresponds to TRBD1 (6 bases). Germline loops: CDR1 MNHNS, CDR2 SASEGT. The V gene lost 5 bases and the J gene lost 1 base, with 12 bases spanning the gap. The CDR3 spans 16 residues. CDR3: CASSTPGTSGANVLTF. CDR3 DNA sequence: TGTGCCAGCAGTACACCCGGGACATCTGGGGCCAACGTCCTGACTTTC.

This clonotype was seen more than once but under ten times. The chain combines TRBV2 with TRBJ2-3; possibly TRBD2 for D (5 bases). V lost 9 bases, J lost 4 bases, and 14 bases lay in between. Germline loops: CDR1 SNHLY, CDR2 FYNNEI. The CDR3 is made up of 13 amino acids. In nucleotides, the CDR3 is TGTGCCAGTACTTTCCCCGGGGCAGATACGCAGTATTTT. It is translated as CASTFPGADTQYF.